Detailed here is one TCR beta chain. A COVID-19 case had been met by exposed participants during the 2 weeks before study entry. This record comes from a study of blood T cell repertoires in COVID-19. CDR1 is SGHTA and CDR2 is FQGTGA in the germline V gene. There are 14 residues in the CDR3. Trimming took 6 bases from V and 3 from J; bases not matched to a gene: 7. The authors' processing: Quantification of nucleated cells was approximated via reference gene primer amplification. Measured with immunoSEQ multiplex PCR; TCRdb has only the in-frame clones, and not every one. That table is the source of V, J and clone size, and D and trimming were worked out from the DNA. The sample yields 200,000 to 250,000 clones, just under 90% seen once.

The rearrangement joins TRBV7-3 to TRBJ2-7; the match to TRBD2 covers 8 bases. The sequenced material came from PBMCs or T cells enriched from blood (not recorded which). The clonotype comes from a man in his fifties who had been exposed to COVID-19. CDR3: CASSTGGANYEQYF. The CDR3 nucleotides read TGTGCCAGCAGTACGGGAGGGGCGAACTACGAGCAGTACTTC.